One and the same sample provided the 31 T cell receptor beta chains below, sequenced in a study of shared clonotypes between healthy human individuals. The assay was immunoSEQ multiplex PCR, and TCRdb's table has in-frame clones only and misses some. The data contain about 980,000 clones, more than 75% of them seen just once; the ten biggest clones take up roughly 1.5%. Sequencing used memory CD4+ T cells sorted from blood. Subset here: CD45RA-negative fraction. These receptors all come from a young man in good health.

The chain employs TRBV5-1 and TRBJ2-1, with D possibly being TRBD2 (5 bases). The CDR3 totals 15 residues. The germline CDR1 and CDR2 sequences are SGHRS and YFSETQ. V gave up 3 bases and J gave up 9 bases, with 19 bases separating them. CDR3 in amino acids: CASSYSRDNNAEQFF. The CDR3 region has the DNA TGCGCCAGCAGCTACTCCCGGGATAACAATGCTGAGCAGTTCTTC.

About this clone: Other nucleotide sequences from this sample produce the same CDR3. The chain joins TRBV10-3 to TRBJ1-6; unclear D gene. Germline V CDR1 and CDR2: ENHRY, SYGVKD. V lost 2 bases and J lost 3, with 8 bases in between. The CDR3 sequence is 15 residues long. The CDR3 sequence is CAISERADYNSPLHF. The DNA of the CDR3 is TGTGCCATCAGTGAGAGGGCAGACTATAATTCACCCCTCCACTTT.

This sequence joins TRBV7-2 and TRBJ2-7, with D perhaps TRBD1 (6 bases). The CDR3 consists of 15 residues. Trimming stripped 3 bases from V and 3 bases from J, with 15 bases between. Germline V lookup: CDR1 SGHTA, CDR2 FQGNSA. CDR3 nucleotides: TGTGCCAGCAGCTTCACAGGGCTCGACTACTACGAGCAGTACTTC. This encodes CASSFTGLDYYEQYF. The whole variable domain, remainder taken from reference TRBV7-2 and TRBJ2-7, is GAGVSQSPSNKVTEKGKDVELRCDPISGHTALYWYRQSLGQGLEFLIYFQGNSAPDKSGLPSDRFSAERTGGSVSTLTIQRTQQEDSAVYLCASSFTGLDYYEQYFGPGTRLTVT.

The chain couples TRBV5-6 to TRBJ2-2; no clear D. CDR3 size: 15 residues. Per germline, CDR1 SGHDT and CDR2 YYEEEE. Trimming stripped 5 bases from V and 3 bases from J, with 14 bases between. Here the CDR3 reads CASRPSVGYTGELFF. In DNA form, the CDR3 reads TGTGCCAGCAGACCATCAGTGGGGTACACCGGGGAGCTGTTTTTT.

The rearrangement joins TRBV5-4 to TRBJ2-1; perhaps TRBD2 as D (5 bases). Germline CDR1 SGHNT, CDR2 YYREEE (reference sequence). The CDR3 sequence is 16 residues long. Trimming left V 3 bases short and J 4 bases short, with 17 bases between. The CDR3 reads CASSSDPTGIYNEQFF. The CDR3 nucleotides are TGTGCCAGCAGCTCCGACCCGACGGGGATATACAATGAGCAGTTCTTC.

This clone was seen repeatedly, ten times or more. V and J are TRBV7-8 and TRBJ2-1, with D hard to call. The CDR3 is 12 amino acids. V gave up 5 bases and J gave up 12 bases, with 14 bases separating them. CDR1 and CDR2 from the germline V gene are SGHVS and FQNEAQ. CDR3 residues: CASSPPYLWQFF. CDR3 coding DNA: TGTGCCAGCAGCCCTCCCTATTTGTGGCAGTTCTTC.

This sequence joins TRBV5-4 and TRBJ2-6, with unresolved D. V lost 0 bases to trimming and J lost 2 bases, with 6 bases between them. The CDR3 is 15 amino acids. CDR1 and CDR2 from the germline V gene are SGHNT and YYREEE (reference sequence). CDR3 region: CASSLDQTGANVLTF. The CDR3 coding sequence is TGTGCCAGCAGCTTGGACCAGACTGGGGCCAACGTCCTGACTTTC.

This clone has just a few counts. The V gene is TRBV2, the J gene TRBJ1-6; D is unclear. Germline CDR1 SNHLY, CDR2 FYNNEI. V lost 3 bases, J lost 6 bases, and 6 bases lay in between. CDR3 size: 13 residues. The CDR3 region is CASSDKVNSPLHF. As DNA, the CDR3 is TGTGCCAGCAGTGACAAGGTTAATTCACCCCTCCACTTT.

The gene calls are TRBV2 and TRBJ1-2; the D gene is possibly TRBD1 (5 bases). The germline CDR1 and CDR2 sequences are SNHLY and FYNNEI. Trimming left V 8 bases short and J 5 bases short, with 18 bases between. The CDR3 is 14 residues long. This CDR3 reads CASGGTQGSYGYTF. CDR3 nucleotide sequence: TGTGCCAGCGGGGGAACTCAGGGAAGTTATGGCTACACCTTC.

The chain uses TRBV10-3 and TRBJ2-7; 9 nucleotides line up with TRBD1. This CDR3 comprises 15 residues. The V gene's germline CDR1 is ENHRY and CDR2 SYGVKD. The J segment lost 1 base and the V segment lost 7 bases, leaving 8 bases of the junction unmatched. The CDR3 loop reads CAINAGTGKSYEQYF. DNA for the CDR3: TGTGCCATCAACGCCGGGACAGGGAAGTCCTACGAGCAGTACTTC.

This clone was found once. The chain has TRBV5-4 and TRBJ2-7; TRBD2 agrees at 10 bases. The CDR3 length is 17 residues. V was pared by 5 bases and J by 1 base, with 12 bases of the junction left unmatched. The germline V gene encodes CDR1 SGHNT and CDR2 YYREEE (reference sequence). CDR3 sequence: CASSKNSGGAGSYEQYF. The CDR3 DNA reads TGTGCCAGCAGTAAAAACAGCGGGGGGGCAGGGTCCTACGAGCAGTACTTC.

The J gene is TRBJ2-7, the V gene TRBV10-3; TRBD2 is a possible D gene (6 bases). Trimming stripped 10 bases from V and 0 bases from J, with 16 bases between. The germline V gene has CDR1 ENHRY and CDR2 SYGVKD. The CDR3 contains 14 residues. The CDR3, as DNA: TGTGCCAGCCGTGGAGGGACCTTCTCCTACGAGCAGTACTTC. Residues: CASRGGTFSYEQYF.

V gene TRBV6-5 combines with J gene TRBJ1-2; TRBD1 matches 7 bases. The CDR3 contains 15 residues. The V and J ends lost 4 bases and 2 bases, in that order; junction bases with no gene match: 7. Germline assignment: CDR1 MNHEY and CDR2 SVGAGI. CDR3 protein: CASSSPGQKNYGYTF. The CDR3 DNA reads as TGTGCCAGCAGTTCCCCGGGACAGAAAAACTATGGCTACACCTTC.

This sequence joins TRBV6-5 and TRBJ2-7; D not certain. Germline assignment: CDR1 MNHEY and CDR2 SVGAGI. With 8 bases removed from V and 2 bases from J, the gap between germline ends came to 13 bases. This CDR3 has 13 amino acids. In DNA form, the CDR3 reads TGTGCCAGCTCAGAATCATATGCCTACGAGCAGTACTTC. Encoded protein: CASSESYAYEQYF.

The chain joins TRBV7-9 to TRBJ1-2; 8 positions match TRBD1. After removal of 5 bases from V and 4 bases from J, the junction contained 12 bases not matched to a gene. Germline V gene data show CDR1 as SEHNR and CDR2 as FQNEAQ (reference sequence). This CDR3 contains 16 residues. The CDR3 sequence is CASSAHSGTGSYGYTF. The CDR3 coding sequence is TGTGCCAGCAGCGCGCATTCCGGGACAGGCTCCTATGGCTACACCTTC. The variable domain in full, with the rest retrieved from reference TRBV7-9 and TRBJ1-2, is DTGVSQNPRHKITKRGQNVTFRCDPISEHNRLYWYRQTLGQGPEFLTYFQNEAQLEKSRLLSDRFSAERPKGSFSTLEIQRTEQGDSAMYLCASSAHSGTGSYGYTFGSGTRLTVV.

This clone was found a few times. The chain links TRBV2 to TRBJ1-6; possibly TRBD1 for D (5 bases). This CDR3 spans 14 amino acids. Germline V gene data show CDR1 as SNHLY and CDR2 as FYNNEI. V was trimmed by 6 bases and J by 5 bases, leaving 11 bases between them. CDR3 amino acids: CASSPGTDNSPLHF. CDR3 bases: TGTGCCAGCAGCCCCGGGACGGATAATTCACCCCTCCACTTT.

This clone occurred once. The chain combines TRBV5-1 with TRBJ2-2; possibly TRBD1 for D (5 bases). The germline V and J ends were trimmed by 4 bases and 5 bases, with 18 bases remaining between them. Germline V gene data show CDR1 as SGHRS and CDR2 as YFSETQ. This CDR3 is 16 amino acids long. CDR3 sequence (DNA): TGCGCCAGCAGCAATTCAATGACAGCTAGTACCGGGGAGCTGTTTTTT. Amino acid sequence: CASSNSMTASTGELFF.

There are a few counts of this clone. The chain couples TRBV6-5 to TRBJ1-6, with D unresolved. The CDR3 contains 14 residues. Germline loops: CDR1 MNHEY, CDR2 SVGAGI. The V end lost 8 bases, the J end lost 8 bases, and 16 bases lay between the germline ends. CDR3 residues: CASHSTGMDSPLHF. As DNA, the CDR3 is TGTGCCAGCCACTCAACGGGGATGGATTCACCCCTCCACTTT.

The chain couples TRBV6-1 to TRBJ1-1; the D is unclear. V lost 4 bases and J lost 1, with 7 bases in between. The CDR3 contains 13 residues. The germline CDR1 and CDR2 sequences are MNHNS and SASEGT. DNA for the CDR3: TGTGCCAGCAGTGTAACGTGGAACACTGAAGCTTTCTTT. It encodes CASSVTWNTEAFF.

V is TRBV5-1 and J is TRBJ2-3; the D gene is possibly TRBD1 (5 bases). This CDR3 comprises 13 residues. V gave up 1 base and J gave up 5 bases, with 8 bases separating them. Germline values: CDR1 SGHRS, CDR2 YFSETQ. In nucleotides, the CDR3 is TGCGCCAGCAGCTTGAGGGGCCTAGATACGCAGTATTTT. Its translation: CASSLRGLDTQYF.

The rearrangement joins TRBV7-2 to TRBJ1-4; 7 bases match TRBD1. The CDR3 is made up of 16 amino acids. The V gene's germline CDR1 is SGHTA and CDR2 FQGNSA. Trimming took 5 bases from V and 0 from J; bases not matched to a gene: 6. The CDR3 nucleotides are TGTGCCAGCAGCCCGGGGGACAGAACAACTAATGAAAAACTGTTTTTT. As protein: CASSPGDRTTNEKLFF.

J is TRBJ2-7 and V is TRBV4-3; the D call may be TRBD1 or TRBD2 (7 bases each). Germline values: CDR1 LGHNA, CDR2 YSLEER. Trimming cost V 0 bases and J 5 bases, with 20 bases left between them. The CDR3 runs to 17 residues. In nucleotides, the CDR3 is TGCGCCAGCAGCCAAGAGACAGGGAGGGCTCCCGGGGACGAGCAGTACTTC. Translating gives CASSQETGRAPGDEQYF.

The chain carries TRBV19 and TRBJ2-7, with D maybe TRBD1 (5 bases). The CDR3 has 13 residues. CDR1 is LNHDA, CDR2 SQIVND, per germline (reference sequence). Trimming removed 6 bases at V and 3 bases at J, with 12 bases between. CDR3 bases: TGTGCCAGTAGCCCGCAGGGTTACTACGAGCAGTACTTC. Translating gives CASSPQGYYEQYF.

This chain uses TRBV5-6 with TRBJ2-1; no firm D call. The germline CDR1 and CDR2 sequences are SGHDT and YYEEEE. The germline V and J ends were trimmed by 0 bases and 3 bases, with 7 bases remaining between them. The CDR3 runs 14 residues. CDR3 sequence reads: CASSLGLDYNEQFF. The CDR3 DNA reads TGTGCCAGCAGCTTGGGGCTAGACTACAATGAGCAGTTCTTC.

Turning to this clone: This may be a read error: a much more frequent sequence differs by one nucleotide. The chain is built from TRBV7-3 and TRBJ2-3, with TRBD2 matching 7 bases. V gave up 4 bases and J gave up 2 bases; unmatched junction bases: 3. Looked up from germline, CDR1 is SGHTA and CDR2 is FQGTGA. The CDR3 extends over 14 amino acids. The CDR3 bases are TGTGCCAGCAGCTCCCGGGACTACACAGATACGCAGTATTTT. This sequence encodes CASSSRDYTDTQYF.

In DNA form, the CDR3 reads TGTGCCAGCACGGGACAGCTCCAAGAGACCCAGTACTTC. Its translation is CASTGQLQETQYF. V usage is TRBV6-1 and J usage is TRBJ2-5; TRBD1 matches at 7 bases. Germline V gives CDR1 MNHNS, CDR2 SASEGT. With V trimmed by 7 bases and J by 1 base, 3 bases remained unmatched. The CDR3 runs 13 residues.

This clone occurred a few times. The CDR3 nucleotides read TGTGCCAGCAGCTTATGGACTAGCGCGGCTTCCTACAATGAGCAGTTCTTC. Encoded protein: CASSLWTSAASYNEQFF. The V and J genes are TRBV11-2 and TRBJ2-1, with 9 bases aligning to TRBD2. V shed 2 bases, J shed 1 base, and the junction held 6 bases outside the gene matches. The germline V gene has CDR1 SGHAT and CDR2 FQNNGV. CDR3 length: 17 residues.

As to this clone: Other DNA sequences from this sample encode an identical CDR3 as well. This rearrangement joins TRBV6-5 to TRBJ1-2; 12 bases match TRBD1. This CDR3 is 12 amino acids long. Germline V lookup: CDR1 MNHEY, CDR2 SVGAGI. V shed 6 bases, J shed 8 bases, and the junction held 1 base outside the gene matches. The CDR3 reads CASRGTGGGYTF. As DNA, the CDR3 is TGTGCCAGCAGAGGGACAGGGGGCGGCTACACCTTC.

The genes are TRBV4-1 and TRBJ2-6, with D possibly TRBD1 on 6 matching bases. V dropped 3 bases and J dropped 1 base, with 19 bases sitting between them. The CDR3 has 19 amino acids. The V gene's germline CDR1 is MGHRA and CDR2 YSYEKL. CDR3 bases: TGCGCCAGCAGCCAGTACGGGACATCTTCTTTTTCTGGGGCCAACGTCCTGACTTTC. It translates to CASSQYGTSSFSGANVLTF.

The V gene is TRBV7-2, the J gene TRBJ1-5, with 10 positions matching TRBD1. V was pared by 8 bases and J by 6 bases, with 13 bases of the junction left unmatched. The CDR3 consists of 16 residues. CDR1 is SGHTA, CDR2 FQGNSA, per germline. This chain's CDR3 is CASSALGGQGSQPQHF. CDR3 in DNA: TGTGCCAGCTCCGCCTTGGGGGGACAGGGGAGTCAGCCCCAGCATTTT.

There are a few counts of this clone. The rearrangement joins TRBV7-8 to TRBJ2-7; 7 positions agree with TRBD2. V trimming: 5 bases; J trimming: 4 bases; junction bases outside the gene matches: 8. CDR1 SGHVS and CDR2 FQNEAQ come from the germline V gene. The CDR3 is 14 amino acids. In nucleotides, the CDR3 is TGTGCCAGCAGCCCCCGGGAGGAAACTTACGAGCAGTACTTC. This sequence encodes CASSPREETYEQYF. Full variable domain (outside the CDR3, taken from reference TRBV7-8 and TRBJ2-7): GAGVSQSPRYKVAKRGQDVALRCDPISGHVSLFWYQQALGQGPEFLTYFQNEAQLDKSGLPSDRFFAERPEGSVSTLKIQRTQQEDSAVYLCASSPREETYEQYFGPGTRLTVT.